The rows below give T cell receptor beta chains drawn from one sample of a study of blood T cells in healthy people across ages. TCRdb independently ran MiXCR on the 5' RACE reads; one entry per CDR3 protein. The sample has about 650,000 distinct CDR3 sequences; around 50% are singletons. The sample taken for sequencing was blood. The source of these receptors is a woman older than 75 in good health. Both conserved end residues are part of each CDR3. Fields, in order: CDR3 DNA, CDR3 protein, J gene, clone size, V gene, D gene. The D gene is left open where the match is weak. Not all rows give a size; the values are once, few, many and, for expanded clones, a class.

DNA: TGTGCCAGCAGCTTAGGGCAGGGTCTAGATACGCAGTATTTT
CDR3: CASSLGQGLDTQYF
J: TRBJ2-3
size: many
V: TRBV5-1
D: .

DNA: TGCAGTGCTTACAGGGATGGCTACACCTTC
CDR3: CSAYRDGYTF
J: TRBJ1-2
size: .
V: TRBV20-1
D: .

DNA: TGCAGTGCTAGAGATCCCAGCGGGAGAAGCACCGGGGAGCTGTTTTTT
CDR3: CSARDPSGRSTGELFF
J: TRBJ2-2
size: .
V: TRBV20-1
D: TRBD2

DNA: TGTGCCAGCAGCTCGACTAGATCCCCCTTTGAGCAGTTCTTC
CDR3: CASSSTRSPFEQFF
J: TRBJ2-1
size: .
V: TRBV7-2
D: .

DNA: TGTGCCAGCAGCAGGGACAACGGCGTCTATGGCTACACCTTC
CDR3: CASSRDNGVYGYTF
J: TRBJ1-2
size: many
V: TRBV7-9
D: .

DNA: TGCGCCAGCAGCTCGTCACAGGGGGCAGGGACCGGGGAGCTGTTTTTT
CDR3: CASSSSQGAGTGELFF
J: TRBJ2-2
size: .
V: TRBV5-1
D: TRBD1

DNA: TGCGCCAGCAGCCACGACAGGGGAAGGAGACAGAGCACTGAAGCTTTCTTT
CDR3: CASSHDRGRRQSTEAFF
J: TRBJ1-1
size: once
V: TRBV5-1
D: TRBD1

DNA: TGCAGCGTTGAGGGGGGACAGGGGATAGGGGAGCAGTTCTTC
CDR3: CSVEGGQGIGEQFF
J: TRBJ2-1
size: .
V: TRBV29-1
D: TRBD1

DNA: TGTGCCAGCAGTGAGGGGGGGTTGGACAATGAGCAGTTCTTC
CDR3: CASSEGGLDNEQFF
J: TRBJ2-1
size: few
V: TRBV6-1
D: TRBD2

DNA: TGTGCCAGCAGCTCTCTGACATCATCCTACGAGCAGTACTTC
CDR3: CASSSLTSSYEQYF
J: TRBJ2-7
size: .
V: TRBV5-6
D: .

DNA: TGTGCCAGCAGTTACGACGCCATGGCCGGGGAGCTGTTTTTT
CDR3: CASSYDAMAGELFF
J: TRBJ2-2
size: .
V: TRBV6-5
D: .

DNA: TGTGCCACACAGCGGGAGGCCGAGCAGTACTTC
CDR3: CATQREAEQYF
J: TRBJ2-7
size: .
V: TRBV10-3
D: TRBD2

DNA: TGTGCCAGCACGACTAGCGCCCGCACAGATACGCAGTATTTT
CDR3: CASTTSARTDTQYF
J: TRBJ2-3
size: many
V: TRBV3-1
D: TRBD2

DNA: TGTGCCTGGAGTGCCGGACAGTTCAATCAGCCCCAGCATTTT
CDR3: CAWSAGQFNQPQHF
J: TRBJ1-5
size: few
V: TRBV30
D: .

DNA: TGTGCCAGCAGTGAAGGAGGGTTGAGCTCCTACGAGCAGTACTTC
CDR3: CASSEGGLSSYEQYF
J: TRBJ2-7
size: .
V: TRBV25-1
D: .

DNA: TGCGCCAGCAGCCGAGGACTAGCGGGAATCCGGAATGAGCAGTTCTTC
CDR3: CASSRGLAGIRNEQFF
J: TRBJ2-1
size: many
V: TRBV5-1
D: TRBD2

DNA: TGTGCCAGCAGCTCTGTGCCAGGGGCCTACAATGAGCAGTACTTC
CDR3: CASSSVPGAYNEQYF
J: TRBJ2-7
size: few
V: TRBV5-5
D: .

DNA: TGTGCCAGCAGCCCCTATAACAGGGGTAGCGAGCAGTACTTC
CDR3: CASSPYNRGSEQYF
J: TRBJ2-7
size: .
V: TRBV3-1
D: TRBD1

DNA: TGTGCCAGCAGTTTAGGGGTGGGCAGGTCTAGCTCCTACGAGCAGTACTTC
CDR3: CASSLGVGRSSSYEQYF
J: TRBJ2-7
size: many
V: TRBV12-3/TRBV12-4
D: .

DNA: TGTGCCAGCAGCTTCGAGGGGAGGTATAATTCACCCCTCCACTTT
CDR3: CASSFEGRYNSPLHF
J: TRBJ1-6
size: .
V: TRBV7-3
D: .

DNA: TGTGCCAGCTCACCAACCAGCGGGGACTATGGCTACACCTTC
CDR3: CASSPTSGDYGYTF
J: TRBJ1-2
size: .
V: TRBV18
D: .

DNA: TGTGCCAGCAGTGCCCCGGGTCCTAAGGTCTACGAGCAGTACTTC
CDR3: CASSAPGPKVYEQYF
J: TRBJ2-7
size: many
V: TRBV28
D: .

DNA: TGCAGCGTTGGGGCTAGCGGGAGTTACGAGCAGTACTTC
CDR3: CSVGASGSYEQYF
J: TRBJ2-7
size: .
V: TRBV29-1
D: TRBD2

DNA: TGTGCCAGCAGCCTTAGCGGGGGGGTGGTCGCAGATATGCAGTATTTT
CDR3: CASSLSGGVVADMQYF
J: TRBJ2-3
size: .
V: TRBV12-3/TRBV12-4
D: TRBD2

DNA: TGTGCCAGCAGTTACGGGCGAGAGCGGGGCAAAAACGGGGAGCTGTTTTTT
CDR3: CASSYGRERGKNGELFF
J: TRBJ2-2
size: many
V: TRBV6-6
D: TRBD2

DNA: TGCAGCGTTGTAAAACAGTACTTC
CDR3: CSVVKQYF
J: TRBJ2-4
size: .
V: TRBV29-1
D: .

DNA: TGTGCCAGCAGAAGCCAATTGATTGGGGGGGAGCTGTTTTTT
CDR3: CASRSQLIGGELFF
J: TRBJ2-2
size: few
V: TRBV2
D: .

DNA: TGCAGCGTCAGCTCCCCTAGCGGGGGTGATACGCAGTATTTT
CDR3: CSVSSPSGGDTQYF
J: TRBJ2-3
size: .
V: TRBV29-1
D: TRBD2

DNA: TGCGCCAGCAGTTATGCCGGGACAGGGGGCTCAGAGACCCAGTACTTC
CDR3: CASSYAGTGGSETQYF
J: TRBJ2-5
size: few
V: TRBV5-1
D: TRBD1

DNA: TGTGCCAGCAGGAGCGGGGGCCGAAATCAGCCCCAGCATTTT
CDR3: CASRSGGRNQPQHF
J: TRBJ1-5
size: many
V: TRBV6-5
D: .

DNA: TGTGCCAGCAGTTTAAGGGGAACAGGGAAGGGTAATGAAAAACTGTTTTTT
CDR3: CASSLRGTGKGNEKLFF
J: TRBJ1-4
size: .
V: TRBV12-3/TRBV12-4
D: .

DNA: TGCAGTGCTAAGGTGGCGGGGATCGTGAGCTCCTACGAGCAGTACTTC
CDR3: CSAKVAGIVSSYEQYF
J: TRBJ2-7
size: .
V: TRBV20-1
D: .

DNA: TGCGCCAGCAGCTTTGGCGGGCGGAACACTGAAGCTTTCTTT
CDR3: CASSFGGRNTEAFF
J: TRBJ1-1
size: many
V: TRBV5-1
D: .

DNA: TGTGCCAGCAGTTACGGGCTCGGGACAGGGGCCTACGAGCAGTACTTC
CDR3: CASSYGLGTGAYEQYF
J: TRBJ2-7
size: many
V: TRBV6-5
D: TRBD1

DNA: TGCGCCAGCAGCTTTGGACTAGTTTCCACAGATACGCAGTATTTT
CDR3: CASSFGLVSTDTQYF
J: TRBJ2-3
size: .
V: TRBV5-1
D: TRBD2

DNA: TGTGCCACCATCGGGGCGGAACCCTACAATGAGCAGTACTTC
CDR3: CATIGAEPYNEQYF
J: TRBJ2-7
size: many
V: TRBV6-6
D: .

DNA: TGTGCCAGCAGACTAGCGGGGGACAATGAGCAGTTCTTC
CDR3: CASRLAGDNEQFF
J: TRBJ2-1
size: many
V: TRBV7-2
D: TRBD2

DNA: TGTGCCAGCAGTTCAGCCGATCCGATCACAGATACGCAGTATTTT
CDR3: CASSSADPITDTQYF
J: TRBJ2-3
size: many
V: TRBV12-3/TRBV12-4
D: .

DNA: TGTGCCAGCAGTCCCGGAAGCTTACGCGTGAGGTCTGGGGCCAACGTCCTGACTTTC
CDR3: CASSPGSLRVRSGANVLTF
J: TRBJ2-6
size: .
V: TRBV27
D: .

DNA: TGTGCCATCAGTGAGTCGAACCCACGCTCCTACAATGAGCAGTTCTTC
CDR3: CAISESNPRSYNEQFF
J: TRBJ2-1
size: .
V: TRBV10-3
D: .

DNA: TGTGCCAGCAGCTTATGGGCAGACAGGGGCGTCTATGGCTACACCTTC
CDR3: CASSLWADRGVYGYTF
J: TRBJ1-2
size: many
V: TRBV7-3
D: TRBD1

DNA: TGTGCCAGCAGGGACGGTAGCAATCAGCCCCAGCATTTT
CDR3: CASRDGSNQPQHF
J: TRBJ1-5
size: .
V: TRBV2
D: .

DNA: TGCGCCAGTGGGACTAGCGGCTACAATGAGCAGTTCTTC
CDR3: CASGTSGYNEQFF
J: TRBJ2-1
size: many
V: TRBV10-1
D: TRBD2

DNA: TGTGCCAGCTCACAGGGGGCTAGCAATCAGCCCCAGCATTTT
CDR3: CASSQGASNQPQHF
J: TRBJ1-5
size: few
V: TRBV18
D: TRBD1

DNA: TGTGCCAGCAGAGGCACAGCAACTAATGAAAAACTGTTTTTT
CDR3: CASRGTATNEKLFF
J: TRBJ1-4
size: .
V: TRBV2
D: .

DNA: TGCAGCGTTACAGGGCCGGGTGAGCAGTTCTTC
CDR3: CSVTGPGEQFF
J: TRBJ2-1
size: .
V: TRBV29-1
D: .

DNA: TGTGCCAGCAGCCAACAGGGCGCCGGTGGCTACACCTTC
CDR3: CASSQQGAGGYTF
J: TRBJ1-2
size: .
V: TRBV7-9
D: .

DNA: TGTGCCAGCAGTTTAAACCCAGGGACAGGTCCGCAGTTCTTC
CDR3: CASSLNPGTGPQFF
J: TRBJ2-1
size: .
V: TRBV12-3/TRBV12-4
D: TRBD1

DNA: TGTGCCAGCAGCCAAGACCGGAGCGGGGGTGGTACGCAGTATTTT
CDR3: CASSQDRSGGGTQYF
J: TRBJ2-3
size: .
V: TRBV4-2
D: TRBD2